Below, 5 T cell receptor beta chains from the same sample are listed, as sequenced in a study of blood T cell repertoires in COVID-19. Profiling relied on immunoSEQ multiplex PCR, and the TCRdb table lists in-frame clones only, not all of them. The sample yields 350,000 to 400,000 clones, more than 75% seen once. The sequencing input was PBMCs or T cells enriched from blood (not recorded which). The receptor source for this set is a woman in her 30s who had recovered from COVID-19.

This clone was recorded many times. CDR3 sequence: CASSHPGGEKNIQYF. CDR3 DNA sequence: TGTGCCAGTAGTCATCCAGGGGGCGAGAAAAACATTCAGTACTTC. This chain links TRBV19 with TRBJ2-4; TRBD1 matches 8 bases. With 5 bases clipped from V and 4 bases from J, the junction kept 7 bases outside the gene matches. Per the germline V gene, CDR1 is LNHDA and CDR2 is SQIVND (reference sequence). CDR3 length: 15 residues.

The chain recombines TRBV5-5 with TRBJ1-1; D unresolved. The V and J ends lost 2 bases and 0 bases respectively, with 5 bases between them. The germline V gene encodes CDR1 SGHKS and CDR2 YYEKEE (reference sequence). The CDR3 spans 13 residues. The CDR3 DNA reads as TGTGCCAGCAGCTTTGCAGTGAACACTGAAGCTTTCTTT. Translation gives CASSFAVNTEAFF.

This clone appeared a single time. The V and J genes are TRBV7-2 and TRBJ2-5, with 8 positions matching TRBD2. This CDR3 spans 15 amino acids. Germline V gene data show CDR1 as SGHTA and CDR2 as FQGNSA. V was clipped by 5 bases and J by 4 bases; unmatched bases: 9. CDR3 amino acids: CASSPGGEGGETQYF. The CDR3 DNA reads as TGTGCCAGCAGCCCCGGGGGGGAGGGAGGAGAGACCCAGTACTTC. Using reference TRBV7-2 and TRBJ2-5 for the parts outside the CDR3, the full variable domain is GAGVSQSPSNKVTEKGKDVELRCDPISGHTALYWYRQSLGQGLEFLIYFQGNSAPDKSGLPSDRFSAERTGGSVSTLTIQRTQQEDSAVYLCASSPGGEGGETQYFGPGTRLLVL.

The V call is TRBV19, the J call TRBJ1-5; D remains unclear. CDR1 is LNHDA, CDR2 SQIVND, per germline (reference sequence). V dropped 8 bases and J dropped 6 bases, with 26 bases sitting between them. CDR3 length: 17 residues. The CDR3 bases are TGTGCCAGTCTCCCTTGGGCAGGAGGGCTTCAGGTTCAGCCCCAGCATTTT. Translating it yields CASLPWAGGLQVQPQHF.

The V call is TRBV3-1 (or the pseudogene TRBV3-2), the J call TRBJ1-2; possible D gene TRBD1, 6 bases. V gave up 4 bases and J gave up 2 bases, with 11 bases separating them. This CDR3 contains 14 residues. CDR1 is LGHDT and CDR2 is YNNKEL in the germline V gene (reference sequence). CDR3 sequence: CASSRYRENYGYTF. DNA of the CDR3: TGTGCCAGCAGCCGTTACAGGGAGAACTATGGCTACACCTTC.